The clone carrying this T cell receptor (beta chain) was detected a few times. This sample was taken from a study of blood T cell repertoires in COVID-19. In the study overall: The study drew acute and convalescent COVID-19 samples from the United States, Italy and Spain. PBMCs, B-cell-depleted T cells, or T cells provided the cDNA or gDNA that made up the material.

The length of the CDR3 is 17 residues. Germline CDR1 is KGHSH and CDR2 is LQKENI. V dropped 5 bases and J dropped 3 bases, with 23 bases sitting between them. Data came from immunoSEQ multiplex PCR; TCRdb stores just in-frame clones and leaves some out. The sample records some 200,000 clones, approximately 86% being singletons. This clonotype originated in a woman over 75 in a cohort sampled during active or convalescent COVID-19. The specimen sequenced was peripheral blood. The chain couples TRBV18 to TRBJ2-7; D perhaps matches TRBD1 (6 bases). This CDR3 reads CASSSRTVPGGYYEQYF. The CDR3 DNA follows: TGTGCCAGCTCATCACGGACAGTTCCTGGGGGTTACTACGAGCAGTACTTC.